The 3 T cell receptor beta chains reported below all come from one sample, sequenced in a study of blood T cells in healthy people across ages (dated by TCRdb to the mid-2010s). Libraries were made using 5' RACE. TCRdb names Illumina HiSeq 2500 as the instrument used. The second PCR ran for about 7 to 11 cycles and used a J-beta primer mix along with a sample-barcoded 5' primer. The raw public reads went through TCRdb reprocessing: fastp at Q25, MiXCR clone calling, in-frame beta chains kept. Rows are unified per CDR3 protein, each entry keeping the most common DNA and genes. Across this sample there are roughly 2 million distinct CDR3 sequences, with roughly 50% seen only once. The top ten clones comprise about 2.1% of the sample. The sequenced sample consisted of blood. The receptor set was obtained from a middle-aged woman in good health.

This chain uses TRBV3-1 with TRBJ2-4; TRBD2 matches at 7 bases. The J call may be mistaken, given a closer DNA end match to TRBJ2-5. CDR1 and CDR2 from the germline V gene are LGHDT and YNNKEL (reference sequence). CDR3 size: 14 residues. DNA for the CDR3: TGTGCCAGCAGCCAGGACACTAGCGAAGAGACCCAGTACTTC. Translating gives CASSQDTSEETQYF.

This clonotype was detected only a few times. This rearrangement joins TRBV15 to TRBJ2-5; TRBD2 might be the D (6 bases). CDR1 LNHNV and CDR2 YYDKDF come from the germline V gene (reference sequence). The CDR3 is 13 residues long. V was pared by 4 bases and J by 5 bases, with 11 bases between. For the CDR3, the DNA is TGTGCCACCAGCAAGGACTACGAGGAGACCCAGTACTTC. Its translation: CATSKDYEETQYF.

This chain links TRBV6-2 or TRBV6-3 with TRBJ1-2; maybe TRBD1 (5 bases). The CDR3 has 13 residues. The V gene's germline CDR1 is MNHEY and CDR2 SVGEGT. V dropped 7 bases and J dropped 5 bases, with 14 bases sitting between them. DNA of the CDR3: TGTGCCAGCACAAAACAGGTCGTGTATGGCTACACCTTC. Its protein product is CASTKQVVYGYTF.